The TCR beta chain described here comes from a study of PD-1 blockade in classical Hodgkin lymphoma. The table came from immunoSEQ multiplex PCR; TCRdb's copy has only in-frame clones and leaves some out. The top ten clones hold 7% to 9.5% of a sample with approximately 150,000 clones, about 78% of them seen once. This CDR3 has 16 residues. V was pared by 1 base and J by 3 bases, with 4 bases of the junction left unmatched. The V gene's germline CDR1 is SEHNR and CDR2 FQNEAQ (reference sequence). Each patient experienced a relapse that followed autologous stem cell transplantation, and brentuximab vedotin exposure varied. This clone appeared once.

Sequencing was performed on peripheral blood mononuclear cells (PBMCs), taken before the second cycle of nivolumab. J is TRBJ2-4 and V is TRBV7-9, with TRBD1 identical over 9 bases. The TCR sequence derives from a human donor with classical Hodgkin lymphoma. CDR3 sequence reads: CASSLGRQGVKNIQYF. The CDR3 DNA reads TGTGCCAGCAGCTTAGGGAGACAGGGGGTCAAAAACATTCAGTACTTC.